Presented here are 16 T cell receptor beta chains from one specimen sequenced in a study of blood T cell repertoires in COVID-19. Generated by immunoSEQ multiplex PCR, the TCRdb table keeps only in-frame clones and is missing some. The table includes over 350,000 clones, roughly 91% detected once. Source material: PBMCs or T cells enriched from blood (not recorded which). The receptor source for this set is a woman between 18 and 29 years old who had recovered from COVID-19.

The chain combines TRBV5-5 with TRBJ1-2; D is undetermined. The CDR3 runs to 14 residues. The germline V and J ends were trimmed by 4 bases and 1 base, with 11 bases remaining between them. Germline lookup yields CDR1 SGHKS and CDR2 YYEKEE (reference sequence). The CDR3 sequence is CASSPAGINYGYTF. The CDR3 region has the DNA TGTGCCAGCAGCCCTGCGGGGATTAACTATGGCTACACCTTC.

V and J are TRBV9 and TRBJ1-4; D unresolved. Germline V gives CDR1 SGDLS, CDR2 YYNGEE. The CDR3 runs 15 residues. The germline V and J ends were trimmed by 0 bases and 3 bases, with 9 bases remaining between them. This CDR3 reads CASSVGGRANEKLFF. The CDR3 DNA follows: TGTGCCAGCAGCGTAGGTGGGAGAGCTAATGAAAAACTGTTTTTT.

The chain recombines TRBV29-1 with TRBJ2-3; the match to TRBD2 covers 11 bases. The CDR3 totals 16 residues. Germline loops: CDR1 SQVTM, CDR2 ANQGSEA. The CDR3 nucleotides read TGCAGTGTGCTAGCGGGGGGTTTCTACGACACAGATACGCAGTATTTT. This translates into CSVLAGGFYDTDTQYF.

This clone was picked up one time. This chain uses TRBV18 with TRBJ2-6; TRBD1 might be the D (5 bases). The CDR3 contains 17 residues. CDR1 and CDR2 from the germline V gene are KGHSH and LQKENI. V was pared by 3 bases and J by 0 bases, with 12 bases between. The CDR3 reads CASSPLGATSGANVLTF. CDR3 in DNA: TGTGCCAGCTCACCTCTAGGGGCAACCTCTGGGGCCAACGTCCTGACTTTC. Drawing the rest from reference TRBV18 and TRBJ2-6, the complete variable domain is NAGVMQNPRHLVRRRGQEARLRCSPMKGHSHVYWYRQLPEEGLKFMVYLQKENIIDESGMPKERFSAEFPKEGPSILRIQQVVRGDSAAYFCASSPLGATSGANVLTFGAGSRLTVL.

The sample holds one count of this clone. The genes are TRBV14 and TRBJ2-2, with D possibly TRBD1 on 5 matching bases. Germline CDR1 SGHDN, CDR2 FVKESK. CDR3 length: 13 residues. V was pared by 3 bases and J by 7 bases, with 9 bases between. CDR3 in amino acids: CASSHRGFGELFF. The DNA for the CDR3 is TGTGCCAGCAGCCATAGGGGTTTCGGGGAGCTGTTTTTT. The whole variable domain, remainder taken from reference TRBV14 and TRBJ2-2, is EAGVTQFPSHSVIEKGQTVTLRCDPISGHDNLYWYRRVMGKEIKFLLHFVKESKQDESGMPNNRFLAERTGGTYSTLKVQPAELEDSGVYFCASSHRGFGELFFGEGSRLTVL.

This chain joins TRBV25-1 and TRBJ2-7; 7 bases fit TRBD1. This CDR3 contains 14 residues. Germline V lookup: CDR1 MGHDK, CDR2 SYGVNS. Trimming took 6 bases from V and 5 from J; bases not matched to a gene: 10. The CDR3 nucleotides are TGTGCCAGCAGGCAGACAGGGCTGGTCAACGAGCAGTACTTC. Encoded protein: CASRQTGLVNEQYF.

This chain joins TRBV9 and TRBJ2-7; D is perhaps TRBD1 (5 bases). This CDR3 is 15 amino acids long. Germline V CDR1 and CDR2: SGDLS, YYNGEE. Trimming pared 1 base from V and 3 bases from J, leaving 14 bases between. In nucleotides, the CDR3 is TGTGCCAGCAGCGTAACCCCCGGAGACAGCTACGAGCAGTACTTC. Protein: CASSVTPGDSYEQYF.

The J gene is TRBJ1-2, the V gene TRBV7-2, with D possibly being TRBD1 (6 bases). Trimming shortened V by 5 bases and J by 2 bases, and 12 bases separated the two germline ends. From germline, CDR1 is SGHTA and CDR2 FQGNSA. This CDR3 has 14 residues. The chain's CDR3 is CASSPSGQNYGYTF. In DNA, the CDR3 is TGTGCCAGCAGCCCGTCGGGACAAAACTATGGCTACACCTTC.

This clone came up once. The chain joins TRBV4-2 to TRBJ2-1, with TRBD1 matching 7 bases. This CDR3 has 16 residues. Germline CDR1 reads LGHNA; CDR2 reads YNFKEQ. The V segment lost 4 bases and the J segment 8 bases; nucleotides outside the gene matches: 14. The DNA of the CDR3 is TGTGCCAGCAGCCGAGAAAAGGCAGGGGGTATCGATGAGCAGTTCTTC. Translation: CASSREKAGGIDEQFF.

This chain uses TRBV3-1 (or the pseudogene TRBV3-2) with TRBJ1-6; no clear D. V was cut by 4 bases and J by 7 bases, with 26 bases left in between. The CDR3 has 19 amino acids. Germline loops: CDR1 LGHDT, CDR2 YNNKEL (reference sequence). CDR3 DNA: TGTGCCAGCAGCCCGATAGATCTCGTGCAGGTGAGTTGGAATTCACCCCTCCACTTT. Protein sequence: CASSPIDLVQVSWNSPLHF.

In its sample, this clone was seen once. The CDR3 region is CASSLAGTSGGADTQYF. In DNA form, the CDR3 reads TGTGCCAGCAGCCTCGCAGGGACTAGCGGGGGGGCGGATACGCAGTATTTT. V and J are TRBV4-2 and TRBJ2-3; 16 nucleotides align to TRBD2. The germline gives CDR1 LGHNA, CDR2 YNFKEQ. This CDR3 is 17 amino acids long. V shed 4 bases, J shed 6 bases, and the junction held 7 bases outside the gene matches.

This chain links TRBV2 with TRBJ2-7, with 7 bases lining up with TRBD1. V dropped 5 bases and J dropped 0; count of bases not matched to a gene: 10. The length of the CDR3 is 16 residues. CDR1 SNHLY and CDR2 FYNNEI come from the germline V gene. CDR3 amino acids: CASSLIPGQPSYEQYF. The CDR3, as DNA: TGTGCCAGCAGTTTAATACCGGGACAGCCCTCCTACGAGCAGTACTTC.

The genes are TRBV5-1 and TRBJ2-2, with 7 bases lining up with TRBD2. The V segment lost 0 bases and the J segment 4 bases; nucleotides outside the gene matches: 3. CDR3 length: 15 residues. Per the germline V gene, CDR1 is SGHRS and CDR2 is YFSETQ. This chain's CDR3 is CASSLVWEGTGELFF. The CDR3 region has the DNA TGCGCCAGCAGCTTGGTCTGGGAGGGCACCGGGGAGCTGTTTTTT.

The chain carries TRBV4-1 and TRBJ1-2; no clear D gene. Germline-derived CDR1 and CDR2 are MGHRA and YSYEKL. With 1 base removed from V and 7 bases from J, the gap between germline ends came to 13 bases. This CDR3 has 14 amino acids. The CDR3 bases are TGCGCCAGCAGCCAAGGAATCGGGGAAGGTGGCTACACCTTC. Translated, it gives CASSQGIGEGGYTF.

The V gene is TRBV19, the J gene TRBJ1-2, with unresolved D. V was pared by 3 bases and J by 1 base, with 21 bases between. Germline CDR1 and CDR2: LNHDA and SQIVND (reference sequence). The CDR3 is 18 residues long. CDR3: CASSISATGRPINYGYTF. The CDR3 coding sequence is TGTGCCAGTAGTATCTCGGCAACGGGTCGGCCAATTAACTATGGCTACACCTTC.

This clone was seen at least ten times. The chain carries TRBV12-3 or TRBV12-4 and TRBJ1-2, with D unclear. The ends were cut back, 6 bases at V and 4 bases at J, with 9 bases in the middle. The CDR3 extends over 12 amino acids. The CDR3 DNA reads TGTGCCAGCAGGAGACTCGTCTATGGCTACACCTTC. Protein sequence: CASRRLVYGYTF.